This T cell receptor beta chain originates from a study of shared clonotypes between healthy human individuals. The assay was immunoSEQ multiplex PCR, and TCRdb's table has in-frame clones only and misses some. The sample consists of over 95,000 clones, 68% of them appearing once. The CDR3 spans 18 residues. Germline V lookup: CDR1 MGHRA, CDR2 YSYEKL. V was pared by 4 bases and J by 5 bases, with 26 bases between. Sample: memory CD8+ T cells sorted from blood. The subset: CD45RO+ cells pooled with CCR7-negative TemRA cells. The V gene is TRBV4-1, the J gene TRBJ2-5; tentative D call: TRBD2 (5 bases). This receptor was identified in a woman aged 30 to 39 in good health. CDR3 protein: CASSPQGPSSLVFETQYF. DNA for the CDR3: TGCGCCAGCAGCCCCCAAGGGCCTAGCAGTTTAGTCTTTGAGACCCAGTACTTC.